These 13 T cell receptor beta chains came from one sample sequenced in a study of T cell responses to AZD1222 COVID-19 vaccine (dated by TCRdb to about 2021). The library was generated by the immunoSEQ multiplex PCR assay. TCRdb stores this immuneACCESS table with in-frame sequences only. Part of the clones is absent; in the studies checked, under half of the shortfall reflects unresolved V genes, and no reason is known for the rest. The sample has 150,000 or so clones on record, approximately 90% of them singletons. Roughly 1.2% of the sample comes from the top ten. This sample's time point label indicates: about 28 days (+/-7) after the second vaccine dose. The sample in question was peripheral blood, obtained 28 days after the second AZD1222 dose. These receptor sequences come from an adult who received the AZD1222 COVID-19 vaccine.

CDR3 loop: CASSLVTGRNSPLHF. The CDR3 bases are TGCGCCAGCAGCTTGGTTACAGGGAGGAATTCACCCCTCCACTTT. V and J are TRBV5-1 and TRBJ1-6; TRBD1 might be the D (6 bases). This CDR3 comprises 15 residues. V gave up 0 bases and J gave up 7 bases, with 11 bases separating them. CDR1 SGHRS and CDR2 YFSETQ come from the germline V gene.

The chain has TRBV7-9 and TRBJ1-6, with D unclear. V dropped 4 bases and J dropped 14 bases, with 12 bases sitting between them. The CDR3 has 12 amino acids. CDR1 is SEHNR, CDR2 FQNEAQ, per germline (reference sequence). The DNA for the CDR3 is TGTGCCAGCAGCTCGGGAAGTGTAGCCCTCCACTTT. The encoded protein is CASSSGSVALHF.

V is TRBV28 and J is TRBJ2-7, with 7 bases that match TRBD2. The CDR3 consists of 15 residues. CDR1 and CDR2 (germline): MDHEN, SYDVKM. Trimming took 3 bases from V and 6 from J; bases not matched to a gene: 11. CDR3 nucleotide sequence: TGTGCCAGCAGTTTGTTGCGGGGGTCCTTGGCCGAGCAGTACTTC. This sequence encodes CASSLLRGSLAEQYF.

J is TRBJ2-7 and V is TRBV19; D remains unclear. The CDR3 totals 14 residues. The V gene lost 5 bases and the J gene lost 12 bases, with 23 bases spanning the gap. The V gene's germline CDR1 is LNHDA and CDR2 SQIVND (reference sequence). CDR3 DNA: TGTGCCAGTAGTCCCCTTATAGGTGGCGGCGCATTGTACTTC. Its protein is CASSPLIGGGALYF. Full variable domain (remainder filled in from reference TRBV19 and TRBJ2-7): DGGITQSPKYLFRKEGQNVTLSCEQNLNHDAMYWYRQDPGQGLRLIYYSQIVNDFQKGDIAEGYSVSREKKESFPLTVTSAQKNPTAFYLCASSPLIGGGALYFGPGTRLTVT.

V gene TRBV5-5 combines with J gene TRBJ2-1; the D is unclear. Trimming pared 4 bases from V and 9 bases from J, leaving 11 bases between. Looked up from germline, CDR1 is SGHKS and CDR2 is YYEKEE (reference sequence). CDR3 length: 12 amino acids. The CDR3 DNA is TGTGCCAGCAGCCCCGGACGGGCTGAGCAGTTCTTC. Encoded protein: CASSPGRAEQFF.

This clone appeared many times. The chain recombines TRBV2 with TRBJ1-1, with 7 nucleotides matching TRBD1. CDR1 and CDR2 (germline): SNHLY, FYNNEI. With V trimmed by 6 bases and J by 5 bases, 9 bases remained unmatched. This CDR3 region has 14 residues. The CDR3 coding sequence is TGTGCCAGCAGGCGACAGGGAGAGGGAACTGAAGCTTTCTTT. Translating it yields CASRRQGEGTEAFF.

The CDR3 DNA sequence: TGTGCCAGCAGCTTAGAAGCTAAGTACACAGATACGCAGTATTTT. Translation: CASSLEAKYTDTQYF. The genes are TRBV7-9 and TRBJ2-3, with D uncertain. Trimming cost V 1 base and J 2 bases, with 10 bases left between them. The CDR3 runs 15 residues. Germline V lookup: CDR1 SEHNR, CDR2 FQNEAQ (reference sequence).

The rearrangement joins TRBV9 to TRBJ1-1; D is perhaps TRBD1 (6 bases). This CDR3 has 16 amino acids. The germline V gene has CDR1 SGDLS and CDR2 YYNGEE. With 0 bases removed from V and 3 bases from J, the gap between germline ends came to 15 bases. Here the CDR3 reads CASSVAGVGGDTEAFF. Here the CDR3 DNA reads TGTGCCAGCAGCGTAGCCGGGGTTGGGGGCGACACTGAAGCTTTCTTT.

This clone was detected a few times. The chain combines TRBV6-6 with TRBJ1-2; D is undetermined. Trimming took 6 bases from V and 0 from J, leaving 14 bases between them. Germline lookup yields CDR1 MNHNY and CDR2 SVGAGI (reference sequence). The length of the CDR3 is 15 residues. The DNA for the CDR3 is TGTGCCAGCAGCCAAACCCGAAGCGCTAACTATGGCTACACCTTC. This codes for CASSQTRSANYGYTF.

This sequence joins TRBV18 and TRBJ1-6; TRBD1 is a possible D gene (5 bases). Trimming left V 3 bases short and J 5 bases short, with 8 bases between. The CDR3 is 14 residues long. The germline gives CDR1 KGHSH, CDR2 LQKENI. The CDR3 bases are TGTGCCAGCTCACCGGAGGGGAATAATTCACCCCTCCACTTT. The encoded protein is CASSPEGNNSPLHF.

Remarks on this clone: The same CDR3 is also encoded by other DNA sequences in this sample. The chain carries TRBV14 and TRBJ2-1; 12 bases map to TRBD2. Germline V gene lookup returns CDR1 SGHDN and CDR2 FVKESK. Losses at the gene ends were 4 bases for V and 10 bases for J; bases not matched to a gene: 5. The CDR3 consists of 14 residues. This chain's CDR3 is CASSRLAGVGEQFF. CDR3 DNA sequence: TGTGCCAGCAGCCGACTAGCGGGGGTGGGGGAGCAGTTCTTC.

The CDR3 spells CASSQVYSYEQYF. The CDR3 DNA follows: TGCGCCAGCAGCCAAGTTTACTCCTACGAGCAGTACTTC. The genes are TRBV4-3 and TRBJ2-7; D call uncertain. The V gene's germline CDR1 is LGHNA and CDR2 YSLEER. The CDR3 loop spans 13 amino acids. The V end was cut by 1 base, the J end by 0 bases, with 4 bases between.

The chain employs TRBV7-2 and TRBJ1-6; 10 nucleotides agree with TRBD1. The V gene's germline CDR1 is SGHTA and CDR2 FQGNSA. The CDR3 spans 15 residues. With 5 bases clipped from V and 10 bases from J, the junction kept 8 bases outside the gene matches. CDR3 nucleotide sequence: TGTGCCAGCAGCCGCCGACAGGGGGCAGGATCACCCCTCCACTTT. Its protein is CASSRRQGAGSPLHF.